Sequencing of this T cell receptor beta chain was carried out in a study of blood T cell repertoires in COVID-19. V was cut by 0 bases and J by 0 bases, with 7 bases left in between. Germline V gene sequence: CDR1 SGHRS, CDR2 YFSETQ. CDR3 size: 15 residues. In the original processing: Scientists estimated how many nucleated cells there were by amplifying reference gene primers. This table comes from immunoSEQ multiplex PCR, and its TCRdb copy is limited to in-frame clones, with some not included. That table supplies the V and J calls and clone size; D and trimming were determined from the DNA. Altogether around 130,000 clones are present, under 90% being singletons, with the ten largest covering under 4%.

The rearrangement joins TRBV5-1 to TRBJ2-1; D may be TRBD1 (6 bases). The TCR sequence derives from a man aged 55 to 70 with acute or convalescent COVID-19. Sequencing was carried out using peripheral blood. The CDR3 protein is CASSLGGGSYNEQFF. CDR3 DNA sequence: TGCGCCAGCAGCTTGGGAGGGGGCTCCTACAATGAGCAGTTCTTC.